This T cell receptor beta chain was recorded in a study of beta chain features in type 1 diabetes. Regarding the study as a whole: Naive, central memory and regulatory TCRB repertoires appeared more similar among patients than healthy donors. TCRB CDR3s from Type 1 diabetes patients were moderately but significantly shorter in all four CD4+ subsets.

CDR3 length: 15 amino acids. CDR1 is SGHTA, CDR2 FQGNSA, per germline. The ends were cut back, 1 base at V and 1 base at J, with 9 bases in the middle. Expressed TCRB transcripts were sequenced because the entire RNA isolate underwent reverse transcription. Libraries were prepared by immunoSEQ multiplex PCR; TCRdb keeps only in-frame clonotypes and omits some of them. The sample yields 160,000 or so clones, over 55% seen once. Comment on this clone: Its cognate antigen is unknown.

The TCR originated in a man aged 25 to 45 with type 1 diabetes. The chain recombines TRBV7-2 with TRBJ2-3; tentative D call: TRBD1 (5 bases). Sequenced: naive CD4+ T cells from blood. CDR3 protein: CASSLGEGGTDTQYF. The CDR3 DNA follows: TGTGCCAGCAGCTTAGGGGAAGGGGGCACAGATACGCAGTATTTT.